This is a list of T cell receptor beta chains from one sample in a study of regulatory T cells in long-lasting Graves disease. A single record per CDR3 protein comes from TCRdb applying MiXCR to the multiplex PCR reads. Among 600,000 to 800,000 distinct CDR3 sequences, about 32% were seen once, and the ten largest hold 42%. The source material was peripheral blood mononuclear cells (PBMCs), sampled when the disease was refractory, from a patient treated with antithyroid drugs. These receptors were obtained from a female donor with Graves disease. CDR3s include the opening cysteine and the closing phenylalanine or tryptophan. Each record gives: V gene, D gene, clone size, J gene, CDR3 DNA, CDR3 protein. D genes are given only for firm matches. Rows give clone size only sometimes, using once, few, many, or a class for an expanded clone.

>TRBV5-1|NA|NA|TRBJ1-2
TGCGCCACCACGTCCGCCTCTTCTAACTATGGCTACACCTTC
CATTSASSNYGYTF
>TRBV7-9|NA|NA|TRBJ2-5
TGTGCCAGCAGCACAGTGGAGACCCAGTACTTC
CASSTVETQYF
>TRBV3-1|NA|many|TRBJ1-1
TGTGCCAGCAGCCAAGATCCGGTGAACACTGAAGCTTTCTTT
CASSQDPVNTEAFF
>TRBV6-5|NA|few|TRBJ2-5
TGTGCCAGCAGTTACACCGCGGGGGCCCAAGAGACCCAGTACTTC
CASSYTAGAQETQYF
>TRBV19|TRBD2|few|TRBJ2-1
TGTGCCAGTGGGACTAGCGGTTACAATGAGCAGTTCTTC
CASGTSGYNEQFF
>TRBV7-3|NA|NA|TRBJ2-7
TGTGCCAGCAGCTTACAACCAGACTACGAGCAGTACTTC
CASSLQPDYEQYF
>TRBV12-3/TRBV12-4|TRBD2|few|TRBJ2-1
TGTGCCAGCAGTCCGAGGGGACTAGCGGGAGGGAATGAGCAGTTCTTC
CASSPRGLAGGNEQFF
>TRBV28|NA|many|TRBJ1-5
TGTGCCAGCAGGGATGGGGCAGGCCGGCAGCCCCAGCATTTT
CASRDGAGRQPQHF
>TRBV20-1|TRBD1|NA|TRBJ1-5
TGCAGTGCTGGAGGACAGGGATTTTTGCAGCCCCAGCATTTT
CSAGGQGFLQPQHF
>TRBV9|NA|few|TRBJ1-2
TGTGCCAGCAGCATAGGACAGCGTGGCTACACCTTC
CASSIGQRGYTF
>TRBV20-1|NA|many|TRBJ1-5
TGCAGTGCTAGAGATGGGGCAGGGGGCAATCAGCCCCAGCATTTT
CSARDGAGGNQPQHF
>TRBV7-3|TRBD2|NA|TRBJ2-2
TGTGCCAGCAGCCCCGGGACTAGCGTTACCGGGGAGCTGTTTTTT
CASSPGTSVTGELFF
>TRBV6-5|TRBD1|many|TRBJ1-1
TGTGCCAGCAGTTCCGACAGGGGGGCCACTGAAGCTTTCTTT
CASSSDRGATEAFF
>TRBV4-1|TRBD1|few|TRBJ1-2
TGCGCCAGCAGCCAAGGAGAGACAGGGAGTGGCTACACCTTC
CASSQGETGSGYTF
>TRBV7-2|NA|few|TRBJ2-2
TGTGCCAGCAGCCCCCAGGCTGGAGGGACCGGGGAGCTGTTTTTT
CASSPQAGGTGELFF
>TRBV30|NA|NA|TRBJ1-2
TGTGCCTGGAGTGTTGCAGACGGTGGCTACACCTTC
CAWSVADGGYTF